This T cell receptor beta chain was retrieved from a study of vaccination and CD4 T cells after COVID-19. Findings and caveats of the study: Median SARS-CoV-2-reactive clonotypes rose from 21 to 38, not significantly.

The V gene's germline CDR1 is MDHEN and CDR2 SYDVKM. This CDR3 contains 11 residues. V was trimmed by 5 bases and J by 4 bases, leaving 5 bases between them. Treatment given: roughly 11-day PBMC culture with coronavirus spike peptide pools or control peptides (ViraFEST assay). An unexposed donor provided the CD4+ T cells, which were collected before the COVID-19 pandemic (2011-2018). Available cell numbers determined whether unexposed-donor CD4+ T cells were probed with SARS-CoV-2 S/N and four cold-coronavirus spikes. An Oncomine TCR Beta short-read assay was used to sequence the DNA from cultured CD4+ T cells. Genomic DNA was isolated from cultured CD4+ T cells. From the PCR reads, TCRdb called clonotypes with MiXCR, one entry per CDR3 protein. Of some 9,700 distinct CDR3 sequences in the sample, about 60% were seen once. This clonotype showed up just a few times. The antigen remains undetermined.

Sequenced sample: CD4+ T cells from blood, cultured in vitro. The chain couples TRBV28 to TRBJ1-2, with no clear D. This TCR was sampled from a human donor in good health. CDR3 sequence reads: CASSPGYGYTF. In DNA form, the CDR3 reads TGTGCCAGCAGTCCGGGCTATGGCTACACCTTC.